The rows below give T cell receptor beta chains drawn from one sample of a study of T cells expressing NK-cell markers. TCRdb re-called the 5' RACE reads; one entry per CDR3 protein, DNA not given. The listing contains about 380,000 distinct CDR3 sequences. The source material was blood T cells: a sorted CD56 or NKG2C T cell subset, CD4+ or CD8+ T cells, or bulk PBMC T cells (not recorded which). Receptors originate from a man aged 18 to 70 in good health. The CDR3 runs from the conserved cysteine through the conserved F or W.

J	V	CDR3
TRBJ2-1	TRBV24-1	CATSAGQGSNEQFF
TRBJ2-3	TRBV5-1	CASSKYTGTSANLGDTQYF
TRBJ2-2	TRBV28	CASRPQGAGTGELFF
TRBJ1-4	TRBV12-3/TRBV12-4	CASSIGQRGEKLFF
TRBJ2-7	TRBV5-1	CASSPLRDRGFGEQYF
TRBJ1-5	TRBV12-3/TRBV12-4	CASSPNTPNQPQHF
TRBJ2-3	TRBV20-1	CSARPRDLSTDTQYF
TRBJ2-3	TRBV11-2	CASSLDGRGVVSADTQYF
TRBJ1-6	TRBV14	CASSLGQGQNSPLHF
TRBJ2-7	TRBV4-2	CASSQTRAIDEQYF
TRBJ2-3	TRBV6-1	CASRGTSGSTDTQYF
TRBJ2-3	TRBV6-5	CASSYSPAGGGADTQYF
TRBJ2-4	TRBV28	CASRGGLLAKNIQYF
TRBJ2-2	TRBV29-1	CSVGQGWDTGELFF
TRBJ2-1	TRBV7-9	CASSLGTSLYNEQFF
TRBJ2-1	TRBV11-3	CASSPGLVSYNEQFF
TRBJ2-1	TRBV11-1	CASSLDSPLNRGRDYNEQFF
TRBJ2-3	TRBV20-1	CSAPTPGTHTDTQYF
TRBJ2-1	TRBV6-1	CASRVGQGSYNEQFF
TRBJ2-3	TRBV15	CATNVGLTDTQYF
TRBJ2-6	TRBV12-3/TRBV12-4	CASRGQALSGANVLTF
TRBJ2-7	TRBV9	CASSVATTGEQYF
TRBJ2-2	TRBV5-1	CATKGLSNTGELFF
TRBJ2-7	TRBV29-1	CSVVYAGGDVPYEQYF
TRBJ2-2	TRBV30	CAWSRVFGELFF
TRBJ1-1	TRBV6-5	CASSYFGRGRGTEAFF
TRBJ2-7	TRBV7-9	CASSWGTKPYEQYF
TRBJ2-1	TRBV5-4	CASSPRDRGHQQFF
TRBJ2-3	TRBV10-3	CAISALKRGGSDTQYF
TRBJ1-1	TRBV12-3/TRBV12-4	CASRPLMARNTEAFF
TRBJ2-1	TRBV7-3	CASSLGRAQQREQFF
TRBJ2-7	TRBV5-1	CASSLAGTGIYEQYF
TRBJ1-1	TRBV29-1	CSVATGTVTEAFF
TRBJ2-3	TRBV29-1	CSASHGGGSFTDTQYF
TRBJ2-1	TRBV6-5	CASRRGQGLNNEQFF
TRBJ2-7	TRBV4-1	CASSQAWTVELEQYF
TRBJ2-6	TRBV28	CASTLGTGSGANVLTF
TRBJ2-3	TRBV18	CASSPRTSGGTDTQYF
TRBJ2-3	TRBV9	CASSVVGGTSGAYTDTQYF
TRBJ1-4	TRBV5-8	CASSPGTLTNEKLFF
TRBJ2-3	TRBV20-1	CSATGPPQDTQYF
TRBJ2-2	TRBV25-1	CASSEAGGTPGSCFF
TRBJ1-3	TRBV12-3/TRBV12-4	CASLTNSGNTIYF
TRBJ2-3	TRBV7-3	CASSQGFLGTDTQYF
TRBJ2-1	TRBV9	CASSDHRTGNYNEQFF
TRBJ1-5	TRBV12-3/TRBV12-4	CASSVDIHQPQHF
TRBJ2-5	TRBV20-1	CSAQMERGGVQTQYF
TRBJ2-1	TRBV7-2	CASSLGRTSGGADEQFF
TRBJ1-5	TRBV3-1	CASSLTGASGNQPQHF
TRBJ2-5	TRBV5-1	CASRTGTSGAAGETQYF
TRBJ2-4	TRBV12-5	CASAETGGLAKNIQYF
TRBJ2-7	TRBV12-3/TRBV12-4	CASSLARGLTEQYF
TRBJ1-3	TRBV12-3/TRBV12-4	CASSWTGSGNTIYF
TRBJ2-3	TRBV5-1	CASSFGHSDTQYF
TRBJ2-3	TRBV6-1	CASSEHLDTDTQYF
TRBJ2-7	TRBV3-1	CASSRGQGVKYEQYF
TRBJ1-1	TRBV6-1	CASSRTENTEAFF
TRBJ2-4	TRBV7-9	CASSLPRGQNIQYF
TRBJ2-3	TRBV7-3	CASSPTGGTTDTQYF
TRBJ1-2	TRBV10-2	CASSEGARRGYTF